The clone carrying this T cell receptor beta chain was observed many times. As yet, its antigen is unknown. This sample was taken from a study of T cells after yellow fever vaccination. A 5'RACE template-switching step, the method used to make TCR cDNA, added a universal primer site and UMIs. MiXCR, applied by TCRdb to the 5' RACE reads, yields one record per CDR3 protein. The sample records tens of thousands of distinct CDR3 sequences, 6.5% to 9% being singletons. The V end lost 3 bases, the J end lost 3 bases, and 19 bases lay between the germline ends. CDR1 is SGDLS and CDR2 is YYNGEE in the germline V gene. The CDR3 length is 18 residues. Study-wide results and caveats: Contamination by abundant bulk-population clonotypes could be present in FACS-sorted repertoires. Primary-vaccination clones mostly resurfaced post-booster (96% CD4, roughly 90% CD8).

This rearrangement joins TRBV9 to TRBJ2-6; tentatively, D is TRBD1 (5 bases). The clonotype originates from a man aged 30-40 years who received the YFV17D yellow fever vaccine. This specimen consisted of CD8+ T cells sorted from PBMCs, obtained 15 days after the yellow fever booster vaccination. The CDR3 DNA is TGTGCCAGCAGCGCCCCAAAGCAGGGTGGATTTGGGGCCAACGTCCTGACTTTC. Amino acid sequence: CASSAPKQGGFGANVLTF.